This TCR beta chain was identified during a study of blood T cell repertoires in COVID-19. Study-wide context: COVID-19 samples from acute and convalescent phases originated in the United States, Italy and Spain. The analysed material was cDNA or gDNA that came from T cells, B-cell-depleted T cells, or PBMCs.

Repertoires were generated with immunoSEQ multiplex PCR, while TCRdb's copy carries only in-frame clones and drops some. In the table there are approximately 70,000 clones, around 83% of which are singletons. V shed 5 bases, J shed 1 base, and the junction held 5 bases outside the gene matches. Germline assignment: CDR1 SGHTA and CDR2 FQGNSA. The CDR3 totals 15 residues. The gene calls are TRBV7-2 and TRBJ2-1; TRBD2 matches 7 bases. The sequence was obtained from a woman aged 80 or over with active or convalescent COVID-19. Sequenced input: peripheral blood. The CDR3 region is CASSPRAGSYNEQFF. DNA of the CDR3: TGTGCCAGCAGCCCGCGAGCGGGGTCCTACAATGAGCAGTTCTTC.